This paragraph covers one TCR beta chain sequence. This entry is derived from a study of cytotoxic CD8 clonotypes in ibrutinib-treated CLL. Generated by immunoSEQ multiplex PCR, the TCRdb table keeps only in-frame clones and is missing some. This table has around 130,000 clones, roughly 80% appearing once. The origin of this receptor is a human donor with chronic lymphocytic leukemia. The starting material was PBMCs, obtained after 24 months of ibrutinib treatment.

The CDR3 DNA reads TGTGCCAGCACTAGACAGGGTGAAGCTTTCTTT. Its translation is CASTRQGEAFF. This rearrangement joins TRBV6-1 to TRBJ1-1, with 7 bases identical to TRBD1. V trimming: 7 bases; J trimming: 7 bases; junction bases outside the gene matches: 3. The CDR3 is made up of 11 amino acids. Germline V CDR1 and CDR2: MNHNS, SASEGT.